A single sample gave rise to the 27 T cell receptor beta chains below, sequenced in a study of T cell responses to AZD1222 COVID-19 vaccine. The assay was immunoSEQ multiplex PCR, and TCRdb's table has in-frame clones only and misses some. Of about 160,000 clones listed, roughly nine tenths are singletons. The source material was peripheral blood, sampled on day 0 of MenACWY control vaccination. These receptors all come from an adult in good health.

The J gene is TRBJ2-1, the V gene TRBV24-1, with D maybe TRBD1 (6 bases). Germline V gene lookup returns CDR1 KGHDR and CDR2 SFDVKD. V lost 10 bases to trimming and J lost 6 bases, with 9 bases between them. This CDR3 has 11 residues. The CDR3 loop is CATAQGNEQFF. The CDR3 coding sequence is TGTGCCACGGCACAGGGCAATGAGCAGTTCTTC.

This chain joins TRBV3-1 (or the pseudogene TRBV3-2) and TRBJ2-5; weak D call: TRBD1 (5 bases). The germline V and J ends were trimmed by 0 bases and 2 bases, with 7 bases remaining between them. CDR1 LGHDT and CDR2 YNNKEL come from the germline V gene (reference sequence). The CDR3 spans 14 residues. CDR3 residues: CASSQDRVQETQYF. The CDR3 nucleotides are TGTGCCAGCAGCCAAGACAGGGTGCAAGAGACCCAGTACTTC.

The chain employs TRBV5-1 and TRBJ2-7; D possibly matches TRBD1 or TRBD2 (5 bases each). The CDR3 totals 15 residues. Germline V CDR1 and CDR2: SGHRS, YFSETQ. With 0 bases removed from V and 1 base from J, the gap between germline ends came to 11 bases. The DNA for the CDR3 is TGCGCCAGCAGCTTGGATGGGACGTATTCCTACGAGCAGTACTTC. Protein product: CASSLDGTYSYEQYF.

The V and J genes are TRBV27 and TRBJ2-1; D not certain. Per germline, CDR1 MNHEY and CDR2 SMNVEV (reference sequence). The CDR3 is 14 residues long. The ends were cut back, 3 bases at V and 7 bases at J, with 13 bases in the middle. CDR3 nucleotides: TGTGCCAGCAGTTTGGGATCCCCCGGGAATGAGCAGTTCTTC. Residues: CASSLGSPGNEQFF.

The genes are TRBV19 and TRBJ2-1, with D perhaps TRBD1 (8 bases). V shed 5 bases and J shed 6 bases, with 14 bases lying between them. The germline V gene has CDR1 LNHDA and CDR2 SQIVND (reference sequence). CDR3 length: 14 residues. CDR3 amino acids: CASSRTGRVNEQFF. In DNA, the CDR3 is TGTGCCAGTAGTCGGACAGGGAGGGTCAATGAGCAGTTCTTC.

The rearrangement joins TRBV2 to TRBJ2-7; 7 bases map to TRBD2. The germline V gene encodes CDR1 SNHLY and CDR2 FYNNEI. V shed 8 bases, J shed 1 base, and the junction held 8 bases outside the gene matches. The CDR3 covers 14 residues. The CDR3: CASWTRTGSYEQYF. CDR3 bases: TGTGCCAGCTGGACTAGGACCGGATCCTACGAGCAGTACTTC.

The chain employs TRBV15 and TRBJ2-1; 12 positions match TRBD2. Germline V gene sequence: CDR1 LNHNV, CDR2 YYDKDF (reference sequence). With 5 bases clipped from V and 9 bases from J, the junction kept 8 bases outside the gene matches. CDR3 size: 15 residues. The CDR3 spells CATSGGLAGTSEQFF. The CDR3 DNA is TGTGCCACCAGCGGCGGACTAGCGGGAACTAGTGAGCAGTTCTTC.

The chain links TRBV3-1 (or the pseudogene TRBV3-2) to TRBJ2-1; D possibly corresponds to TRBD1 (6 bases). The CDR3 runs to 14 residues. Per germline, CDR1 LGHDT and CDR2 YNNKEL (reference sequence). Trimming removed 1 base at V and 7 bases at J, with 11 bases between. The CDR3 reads CASSQAIRGNEQFF. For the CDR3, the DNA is TGTGCCAGCAGCCAAGCAATCAGGGGTAATGAGCAGTTCTTC.

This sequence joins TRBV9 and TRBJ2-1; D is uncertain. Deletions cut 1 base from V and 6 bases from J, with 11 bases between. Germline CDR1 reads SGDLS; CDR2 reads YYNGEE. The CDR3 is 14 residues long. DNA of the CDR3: TGTGCCAGCAGCGTAAGAGTAAGTGGCAATGAGCAGTTCTTC. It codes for CASSVRVSGNEQFF. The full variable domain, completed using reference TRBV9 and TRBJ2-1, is DSGVTQTPKHLITATGQRVTLRCSPRSGDLSVYWYQQSLDQGLQFLIQYYNGEERAKGNILERFSAQQFPDLHSELNLSSLELGDSALYFCASSVRVSGNEQFFGPGTRLTVL.

Written as DNA, the CDR3 is TGTGCCAGCAGCCAAGACCACACCTCTGGAAACACCATATATTTT. Encoded protein: CASSQDHTSGNTIYF. The J gene is TRBJ1-3, the V gene TRBV3-1 (or the pseudogene TRBV3-2); D is unresolved. This CDR3 has 15 amino acids. CDR1 is LGHDT, CDR2 YNNKEL, per germline (reference sequence). The V end lost 0 bases, the J end lost 0 bases, and 6 bases lay between the germline ends.

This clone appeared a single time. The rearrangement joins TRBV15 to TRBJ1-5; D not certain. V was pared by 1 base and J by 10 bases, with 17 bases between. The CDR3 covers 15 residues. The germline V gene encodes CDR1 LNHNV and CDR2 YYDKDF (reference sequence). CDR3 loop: CATSRGGNRPSPQHF. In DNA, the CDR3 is TGTGCCACCAGCAGAGGAGGCAACCGCCCTTCTCCCCAGCATTTT.

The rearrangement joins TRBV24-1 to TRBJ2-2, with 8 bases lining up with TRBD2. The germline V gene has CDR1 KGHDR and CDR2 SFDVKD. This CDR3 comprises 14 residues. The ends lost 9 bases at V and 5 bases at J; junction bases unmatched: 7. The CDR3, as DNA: TGTGCCACCGGACGGGAGGGAGGAACCGGGGAGCTGTTTTTT. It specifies CATGREGGTGELFF.

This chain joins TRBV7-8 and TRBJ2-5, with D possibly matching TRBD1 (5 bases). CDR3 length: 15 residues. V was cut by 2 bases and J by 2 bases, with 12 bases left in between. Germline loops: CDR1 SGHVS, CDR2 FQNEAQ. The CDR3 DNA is TGTGCCAGCAGCTTAAGCAGGGTAGTTCAAGAGACCCAGTACTTC. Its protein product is CASSLSRVVQETQYF.

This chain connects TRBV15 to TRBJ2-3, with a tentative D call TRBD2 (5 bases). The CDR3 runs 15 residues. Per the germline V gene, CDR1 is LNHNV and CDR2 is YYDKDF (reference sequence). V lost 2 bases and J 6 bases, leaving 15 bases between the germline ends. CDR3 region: CATSRQNGDGDTQYF. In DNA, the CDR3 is TGTGCCACCAGCAGACAGAACGGGGATGGGGATACGCAGTATTTT.

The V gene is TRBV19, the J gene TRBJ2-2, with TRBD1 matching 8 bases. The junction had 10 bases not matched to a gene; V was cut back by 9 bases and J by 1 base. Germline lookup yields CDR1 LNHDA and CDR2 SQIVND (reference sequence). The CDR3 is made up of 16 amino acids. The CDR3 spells CASRGRGQGNTGELFF. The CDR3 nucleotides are TGTGCCAGCAGAGGGCGAGGACAGGGGAACACCGGGGAGCTGTTTTTT. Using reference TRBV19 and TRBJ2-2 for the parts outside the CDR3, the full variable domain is DGGITQSPKYLFRKEGQNVTLSCEQNLNHDAMYWYRQDPGQGLRLIYYSQIVNDFQKGDIAEGYSVSREKKESFPLTVTSAQKNPTAFYLCASRGRGQGNTGELFFGEGSRLTVL.

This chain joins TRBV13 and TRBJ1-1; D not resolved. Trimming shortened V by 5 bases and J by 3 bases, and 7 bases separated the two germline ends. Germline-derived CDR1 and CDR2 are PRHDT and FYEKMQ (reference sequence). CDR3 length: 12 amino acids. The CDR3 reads CASSLRDTEAFF. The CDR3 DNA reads TGTGCCAGCAGCCTTAGGGACACTGAAGCTTTCTTT.

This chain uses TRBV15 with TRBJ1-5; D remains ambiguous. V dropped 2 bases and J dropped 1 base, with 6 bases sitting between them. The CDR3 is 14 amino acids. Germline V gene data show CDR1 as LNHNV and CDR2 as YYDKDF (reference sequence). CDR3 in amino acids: CATSRWGSNQPQHF. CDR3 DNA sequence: TGTGCCACCAGCAGATGGGGAAGCAATCAGCCCCAGCATTTT.

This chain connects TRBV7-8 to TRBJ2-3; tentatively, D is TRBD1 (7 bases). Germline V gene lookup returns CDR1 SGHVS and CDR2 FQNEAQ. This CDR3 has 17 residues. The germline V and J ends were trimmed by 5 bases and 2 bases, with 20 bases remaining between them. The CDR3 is CASSRITPEGATDTQYF. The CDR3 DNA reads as TGTGCCAGCAGCCGCATCACTCCGGAGGGGGCCACAGATACGCAGTATTTT.

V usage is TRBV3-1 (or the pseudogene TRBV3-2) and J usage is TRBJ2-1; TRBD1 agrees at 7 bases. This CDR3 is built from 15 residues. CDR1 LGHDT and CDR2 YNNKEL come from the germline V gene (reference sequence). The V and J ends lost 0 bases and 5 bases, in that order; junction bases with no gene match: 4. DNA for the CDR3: TGTGCCAGCAGCCAAGAAGGGACAGTACACAATGAGCAGTTCTTC. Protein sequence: CASSQEGTVHNEQFF.

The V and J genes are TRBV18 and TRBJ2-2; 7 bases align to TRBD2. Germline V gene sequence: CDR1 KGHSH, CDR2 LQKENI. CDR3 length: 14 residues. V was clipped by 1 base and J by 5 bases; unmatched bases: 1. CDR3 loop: CASSPQLATGELFF. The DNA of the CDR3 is TGTGCCAGCTCACCACAACTAGCGACCGGGGAGCTGTTTTTT.

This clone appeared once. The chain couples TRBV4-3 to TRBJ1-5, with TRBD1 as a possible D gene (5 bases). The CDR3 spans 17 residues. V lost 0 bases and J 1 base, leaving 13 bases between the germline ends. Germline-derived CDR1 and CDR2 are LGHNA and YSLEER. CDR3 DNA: TGCGCCAGCAGCCAAGATCTGACATGGGGGAGCAATCAGCCCCAGCATTTT. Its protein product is CASSQDLTWGSNQPQHF.

The CDR3 spells CASSLKGGLYEQYF. The CDR3, as DNA: TGTGCCAGCAGTTTAAAGGGGGGGCTGTACGAGCAGTACTTC. The rearrangement joins TRBV28 to TRBJ2-7; TRBD2 might be the D (7 bases). V lost 2 bases to trimming and J lost 4 bases, with 12 bases between them. Germline-derived CDR1 and CDR2 are MDHEN and SYDVKM. This CDR3 has 14 residues.

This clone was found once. This chain's CDR3 is CASSLRDTDSYNSPLHF. The CDR3 DNA reads as TGTGCCAGCAGTTTAAGGGACACCGACTCCTATAATTCACCCCTCCACTTT. The chain recombines TRBV27 with TRBJ1-6; TRBD1 is a possible D gene (6 bases). The CDR3 sequence is 17 residues long. Per germline, CDR1 MNHEY and CDR2 SMNVEV (reference sequence). V was trimmed by 2 bases and J by 0 bases, leaving 11 bases between them.

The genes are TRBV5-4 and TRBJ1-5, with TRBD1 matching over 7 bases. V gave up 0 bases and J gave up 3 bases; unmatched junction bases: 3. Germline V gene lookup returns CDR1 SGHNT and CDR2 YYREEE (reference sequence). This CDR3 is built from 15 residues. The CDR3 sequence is CASSLAGTVNQPQHF. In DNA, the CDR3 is TGTGCCAGCAGCTTGGCCGGGACAGTCAATCAGCCCCAGCATTTT.

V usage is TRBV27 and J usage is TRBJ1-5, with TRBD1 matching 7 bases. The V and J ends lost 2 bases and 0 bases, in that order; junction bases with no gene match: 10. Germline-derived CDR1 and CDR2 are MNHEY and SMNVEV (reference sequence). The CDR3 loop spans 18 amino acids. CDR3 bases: TGTGCCAGCAGTTTAAGGGGACCGACAGGGTATAGCAATCAGCCCCAGCATTTT. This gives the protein CASSLRGPTGYSNQPQHF.

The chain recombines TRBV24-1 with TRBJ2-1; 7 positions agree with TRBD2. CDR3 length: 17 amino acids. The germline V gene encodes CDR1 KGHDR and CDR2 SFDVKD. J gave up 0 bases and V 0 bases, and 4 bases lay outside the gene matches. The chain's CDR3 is CATSDLSSGSSYNEQFF. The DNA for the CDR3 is TGTGCCACCAGTGATTTGTCTAGCGGTAGCTCCTACAATGAGCAGTTCTTC.

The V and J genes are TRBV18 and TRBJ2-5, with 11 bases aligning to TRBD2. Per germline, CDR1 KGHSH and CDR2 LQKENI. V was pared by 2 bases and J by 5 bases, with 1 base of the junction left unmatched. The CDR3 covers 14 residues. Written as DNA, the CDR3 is TGTGCCAGCTCACCAGCTAGCGGGAGGGAGACCCAGTACTTC. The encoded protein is CASSPASGRETQYF. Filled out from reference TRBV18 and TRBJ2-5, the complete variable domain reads NAGVMQNPRHLVRRRGQEARLRCSPMKGHSHVYWYRQLPEEGLKFMVYLQKENIIDESGMPKERFSAEFPKEGPSILRIQQVVRGDSAAYFCASSPASGRETQYFGPGTRLLVL.